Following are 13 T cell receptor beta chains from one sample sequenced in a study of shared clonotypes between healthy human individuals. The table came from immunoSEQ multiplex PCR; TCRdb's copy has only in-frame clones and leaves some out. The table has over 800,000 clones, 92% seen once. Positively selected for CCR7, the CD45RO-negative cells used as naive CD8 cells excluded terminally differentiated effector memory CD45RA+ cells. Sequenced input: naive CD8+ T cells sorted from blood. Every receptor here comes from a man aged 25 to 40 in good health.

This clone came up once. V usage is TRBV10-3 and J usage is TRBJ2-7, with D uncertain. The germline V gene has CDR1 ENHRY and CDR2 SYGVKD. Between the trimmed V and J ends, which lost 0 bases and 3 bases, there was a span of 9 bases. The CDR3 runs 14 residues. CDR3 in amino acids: CAISESWQVYEQYF. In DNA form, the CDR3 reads TGTGCCATCAGTGAGTCGTGGCAGGTCTACGAGCAGTACTTC.

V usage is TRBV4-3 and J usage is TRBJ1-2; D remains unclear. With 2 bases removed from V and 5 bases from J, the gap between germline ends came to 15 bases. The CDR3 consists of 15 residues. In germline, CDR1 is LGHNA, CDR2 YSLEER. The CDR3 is CASSQTPSGGYGYTF. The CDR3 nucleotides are TGCGCCAGCAGCCAAACCCCGTCGGGCGGTTATGGCTACACCTTC.

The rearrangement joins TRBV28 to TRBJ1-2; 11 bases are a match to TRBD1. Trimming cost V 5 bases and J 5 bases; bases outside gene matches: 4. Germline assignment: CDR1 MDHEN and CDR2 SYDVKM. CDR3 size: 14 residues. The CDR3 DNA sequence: TGTGCCAGCAGTGGGACAGGGGGGGTGTATGGCTACACCTTC. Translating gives CASSGTGGVYGYTF.

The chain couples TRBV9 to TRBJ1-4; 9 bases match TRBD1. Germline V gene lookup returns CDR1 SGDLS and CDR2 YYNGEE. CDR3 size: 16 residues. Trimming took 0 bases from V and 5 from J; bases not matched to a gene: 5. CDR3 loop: CASSVGGTGRNEKLFF. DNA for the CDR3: TGTGCCAGCAGCGTAGGGGGGACAGGGCGGAATGAAAAACTGTTTTTT.

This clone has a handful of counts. CDR3 loop: CASSLTTNYEQYF. The DNA for the CDR3 is TGTGCCAGCAGCCTCACCACTAACTACGAGCAGTACTTC. The chain couples TRBV27 to TRBJ2-7; no firm D call. The CDR3 length is 13 residues. The germline CDR1 and CDR2 sequences are MNHEY and SMNVEV (reference sequence). V shed 6 bases and J shed 3 bases, with 12 bases lying between them.

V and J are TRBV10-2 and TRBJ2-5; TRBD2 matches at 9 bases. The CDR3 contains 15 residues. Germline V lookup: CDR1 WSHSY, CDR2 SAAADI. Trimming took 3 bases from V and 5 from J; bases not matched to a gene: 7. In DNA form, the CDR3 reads TGCGCCAGCAGTGAATCTAGCGGGATCTTCGAGACCCAGTACTTC. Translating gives CASSESSGIFETQYF.

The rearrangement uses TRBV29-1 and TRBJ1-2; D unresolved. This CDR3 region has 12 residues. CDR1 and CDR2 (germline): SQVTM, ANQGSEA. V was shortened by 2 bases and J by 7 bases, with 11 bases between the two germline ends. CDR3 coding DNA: TGCAGCGTTGAACCGCAGGACGGTGGCTACACCTTC. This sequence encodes CSVEPQDGGYTF.

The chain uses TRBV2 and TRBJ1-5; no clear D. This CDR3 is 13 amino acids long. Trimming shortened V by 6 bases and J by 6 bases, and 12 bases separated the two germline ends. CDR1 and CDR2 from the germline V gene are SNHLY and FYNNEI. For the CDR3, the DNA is TGTGCCAGCAGAGCAGGATTTGGTCAGCCCCAGCATTTT. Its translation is CASRAGFGQPQHF.

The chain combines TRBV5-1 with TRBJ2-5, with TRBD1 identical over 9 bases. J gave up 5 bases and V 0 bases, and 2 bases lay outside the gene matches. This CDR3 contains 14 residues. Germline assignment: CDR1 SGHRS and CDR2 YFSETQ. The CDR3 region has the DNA TGCGCCAGCAGCTTGGAGGGACAGGGTGAGACCCAGTACTTC. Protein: CASSLEGQGETQYF.

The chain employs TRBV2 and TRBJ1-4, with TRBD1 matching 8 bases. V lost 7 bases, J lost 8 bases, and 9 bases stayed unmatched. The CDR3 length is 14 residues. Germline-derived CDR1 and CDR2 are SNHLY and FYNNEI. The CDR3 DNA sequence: TGTGCCAGCATGGGGGGACAGGAGGGGGAAAAACTGTTTTTT. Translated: CASMGGQEGEKLFF.

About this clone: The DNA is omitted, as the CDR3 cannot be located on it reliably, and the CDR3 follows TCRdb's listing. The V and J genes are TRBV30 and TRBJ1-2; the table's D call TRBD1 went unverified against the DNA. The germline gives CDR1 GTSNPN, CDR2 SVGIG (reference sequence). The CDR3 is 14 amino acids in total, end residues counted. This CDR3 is CAWSVFGAGTDGTF.

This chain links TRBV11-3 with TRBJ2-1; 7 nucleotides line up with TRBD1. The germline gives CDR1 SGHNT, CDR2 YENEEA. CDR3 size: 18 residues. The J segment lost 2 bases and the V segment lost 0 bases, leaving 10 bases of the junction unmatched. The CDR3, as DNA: TGTGCCAGCAGCTTAGATCCCCCCAACAGGGGTCCCTACAATGAGCAGTTCTTC. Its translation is CASSLDPPNRGPYNEQFF.

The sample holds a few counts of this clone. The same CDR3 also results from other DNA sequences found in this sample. CDR3: CASSRGQLNTEAFF. The CDR3 coding sequence is TGTGCCAGCAGTCGCGGACAGTTGAACACTGAAGCTTTCTTT. This chain links TRBV27 with TRBJ1-1; D perhaps matches TRBD1 (6 bases). The germline V gene encodes CDR1 MNHEY and CDR2 SMNVEV (reference sequence). This CDR3 spans 14 amino acids. V lost 5 bases and J lost 0, with 10 bases in between.